These 25 T cell receptor beta chains came from one sample sequenced in a study of T-cell memory formation after mild COVID-19. TCRdb passed the 5' RACE reads through MiXCR, listing each CDR3 protein once. This table has about 470,000 distinct CDR3 sequences, approximately 23% appearing once. Input material: PBMCs or a T cell subset sorted from them (not recorded which). The receptor set was obtained from an adult woman who had mild COVID-19 (a few samples of this study predate the infection). Cell type and time point are not known.

The V call is TRBV10-3, the J call TRBJ2-7, with D tentatively TRBD1 (6 bases). Germline V lookup: CDR1 ENHRY, CDR2 SYGVKD. The CDR3 length is 14 residues. Trimming stripped 5 bases from V and 4 bases from J, with 15 bases between. CDR3 sequence: CAISPSEQGYEQYF. The DNA of the CDR3 is TGTGCCATCAGTCCTTCAGAACAGGGATACGAGCAGTACTTC.

This clonotype has a handful of counts. Written as DNA, the CDR3 is TGTGCCAGCAGCTTAGTCGGGATCTATGGCTACACCTTC. Amino acids: CASSLVGIYGYTF. The J gene is TRBJ1-2, the V gene TRBV7-9, with D hard to call. V was pared by 1 base and J by 4 bases, with 7 bases between. The CDR3 extends over 13 amino acids. CDR1 is SEHNR and CDR2 is FQNEAQ in the germline V gene (reference sequence).

J is TRBJ1-1 and V is TRBV12-3 or TRBV12-4; D is possibly TRBD1 (5 bases). Deletions cut 7 bases from V and 0 bases from J, with 9 bases between. This CDR3 is built from 13 residues. CDR3: CASTQGLNTEAFF. DNA of the CDR3: TGTGCCAGCACTCAGGGTCTGAACACTGAAGCTTTCTTT.

This clonotype was counted a few times. The V and J genes are TRBV20-1 and TRBJ2-1, with TRBD2 as a possible D gene (5 bases). The ends were cut back, 6 bases at V and 15 bases at J, with 24 bases in the middle. The CDR3 is 13 residues long. Per the germline V gene, CDR1 is DFQATT and CDR2 is SNEGSKA (reference sequence). The CDR3 reads CSAVRGLSSLRFF. In nucleotides, the CDR3 is TGCAGTGCCGTCCGGGGTCTCAGTTCCTTGCGGTTCTTC.

This clonotype was detected a few times. CDR3: CASSLDREGGELFF. The CDR3 region has the DNA TGCGCCAGCAGCTTGGATAGAGAAGGCGGGGAGCTGTTTTTT. The V call is TRBV5-1, the J call TRBJ2-2; D remains ambiguous. The germline CDR1 and CDR2 sequences are SGHRS and YFSETQ. The CDR3 totals 14 residues. Deletions cut 0 bases from V and 7 bases from J, with 10 bases between. The variable domain in full, with the rest retrieved from reference TRBV5-1 and TRBJ2-2, is KAGVTQTPRYLIKTRGQQVTLSCSPISGHRSVSWYQQTPGQGLQFLFEYFSETQRNKGNFPGRFSGRQFSNSRSEMNVSTLELGDSALYLCASSLDREGGELFFGEGSRLTVL.

This clonotype was detected only a few times. The chain links TRBV7-2 to TRBJ2-5; D tentatively fits TRBD1 or TRBD2 (5 bases each). V was clipped by 4 bases and J by 1 base, with 13 bases between them. The CDR3 has 15 residues. Germline CDR1 is SGHTA and CDR2 is FQGNSA. CDR3 loop: CASSSMLRGQETQYF. The CDR3 nucleotides are TGTGCCAGCAGCTCGATGTTGAGGGGCCAAGAGACCCAGTACTTC.

The V call is TRBV6-2 or TRBV6-3, the J call TRBJ2-7; D not resolved. CDR1 and CDR2 from the germline V gene are MNHEY and SVGEGT. The CDR3 consists of 14 residues. With 0 bases removed from V and 2 bases from J, the gap between germline ends came to 8 bases. Here the CDR3 reads CASSYSPDAYEQYF. The CDR3 DNA reads TGTGCCAGCAGTTACTCCCCGGATGCCTACGAGCAGTACTTC.

This clonotype was observed many times. V is TRBV5-1 and J is TRBJ2-5; TRBD1 matches 8 bases. J gave up 4 bases and V 7 bases, and 9 bases lay outside the gene matches. CDR3 length: 14 amino acids. Germline V gives CDR1 SGHRS, CDR2 YFSETQ. The CDR3 reads CASGDRGVGETQYF. CDR3 coding DNA: TGCGCCAGCGGAGACAGGGGAGTAGGAGAGACCCAGTACTTC.

The chain uses TRBV20-1 and TRBJ2-2; 8 bases line up with TRBD2. CDR1 and CDR2 from the germline V gene are DFQATT and SNEGSKA (reference sequence). This CDR3 is 14 amino acids long. V trimming: 4 bases; J trimming: 1 base; junction bases outside the gene matches: 2. CDR3 sequence: CSATTSGNTGELFF. The CDR3 bases are TGCAGTGCTACAACTAGCGGGAACACCGGGGAGCTGTTTTTT.

The V gene is TRBV11-3, the J gene TRBJ2-1; possibly TRBD2 for D (6 bases). The germline V gene encodes CDR1 SGHNT and CDR2 YENEEA. Trimming removed 5 bases from V and 7 bases from J, with 18 bases in between. The CDR3 has 15 residues. As DNA, the CDR3 is TGTGCCAGCAGCCCCTTTTCGACGGCGGGGAATGAGCAGTTCTTC. Translated: CASSPFSTAGNEQFF. The full variable domain, its missing parts supplied by reference TRBV11-3 and TRBJ2-1, is EAGVVQSPRYKIIEKKQPVAFWCNPISGHNTLYWYLQNLGQGPELLIRYENEEAVDDSQLPKDRFSAERLKGVDSTLKIQPAELGDSAVYLCASSPFSTAGNEQFFGPGTRLTVL.

This clonotype appeared a few times. This rearrangement joins TRBV9 to TRBJ1-5; maybe TRBD1 (6 bases). Germline CDR1 SGDLS, CDR2 YYNGEE. The length of the CDR3 is 18 residues. Trimming removed 4 bases at V and 1 base at J, with 21 bases between. In nucleotides, the CDR3 is TGTGCCAGCAGCCCTCGGGGGCTCAGGGAGTTGAGCAATCAGCCCCAGCATTTT. It encodes CASSPRGLRELSNQPQHF.

V and J are TRBV15 and TRBJ1-5; D is unclear. With 5 bases removed from V and 6 bases from J, the gap between germline ends came to 20 bases. Germline values: CDR1 LNHNV, CDR2 YYDKDF (reference sequence). There are 16 residues in the CDR3. CDR3 sequence: CATSESALGRGQPQHF. The CDR3 DNA reads TGTGCCACCAGCGAGTCGGCCTTGGGGAGAGGTCAGCCCCAGCATTTT.

The chain employs TRBV6-6 and TRBJ2-7; D gene ambiguous. Germline CDR1 reads MNHNY; CDR2 reads SVGAGI (reference sequence). The V end was cut by 8 bases, the J end by 3 bases, with 11 bases between. The CDR3 is made up of 12 amino acids. The CDR3 DNA is TGTGCCAGCCTTGGGTCTAACTACGAGCAGTACTTC. Translated: CASLGSNYEQYF.

The gene calls are TRBV27 and TRBJ2-2; TRBD2 agrees at 15 bases. The trim removed 8 bases at V and 4 bases at J, leaving 5 bases unmatched. Germline loops: CDR1 MNHEY, CDR2 SMNVEV (reference sequence). This CDR3 has 16 amino acids. The CDR3: CASGLAGGPSTGELFF. The CDR3 DNA sequence: TGTGCCAGCGGACTAGCGGGGGGGCCGAGCACCGGGGAGCTGTTTTTT.

This clonotype was observed a handful of times. The CDR3 protein is CASSQIRSGQGSNEQFF. CDR3 DNA sequence: TGCGCCAGCAGCCAGATTAGATCGGGACAGGGCTCCAATGAGCAGTTCTTC. This sequence joins TRBV5-1 and TRBJ2-1; 9 nucleotides agree with TRBD1. V was pared by 4 bases and J by 6 bases, with 14 bases of the junction left unmatched. The CDR3 is made up of 17 amino acids. The germline CDR1 and CDR2 sequences are SGHRS and YFSETQ.

This chain connects TRBV15 to TRBJ2-7, with D possibly matching TRBD2 (5 bases). The CDR3 length is 13 residues. From germline, CDR1 is LNHNV and CDR2 YYDKDF (reference sequence). The germline V and J ends were trimmed by 3 bases and 3 bases, with 9 bases remaining between them. The CDR3 sequence is CATSRGRDYEQYF. The CDR3 DNA is TGTGCCACCAGCAGGGGCCGGGACTACGAGCAGTACTTC.

V and J are TRBV20-1 and TRBJ2-7; TRBD2 matches 7 bases. This CDR3 comprises 15 residues. Per germline, CDR1 DFQATT and CDR2 SNEGSKA (reference sequence). V trimming: 0 bases; J trimming: 2 bases; junction bases outside the gene matches: 7. In DNA, the CDR3 is TGCAGTGCTAGAGACCCTAGCGGAACCACCTACGAGCAGTACTTC. It encodes CSARDPSGTTYEQYF.

Regarding this clonotype: Lacking the conserved final phenylalanine or tryptophan, this CDR3 likely reflects a read error. This chain joins TRBV7-9 and TRBJ2-2, with a weak D call TRBD2 (5 bases). Germline loops: CDR1 SEHNR, CDR2 FQNEAQ (reference sequence). CDR3 size: 17 residues. The V end was cut by 4 bases, the J end by 1 base, with 16 bases between. In DNA, the CDR3 is TGTGCCAGCAGCTCCACGAGGGCAGCGGAGAACACCGGGGAGCTGTTTCTT. Amino acid sequence: CASSSTRAAENTGELFL.

This clonotype was seen a handful of times. The DNA for the CDR3 is TGTGCCAGCAGTTCCTCGGGGGCCACGGGAAACACCATATATTTT. It translates to CASSSSGATGNTIYF. The chain recombines TRBV12-3 or TRBV12-4 with TRBJ1-3; D may be TRBD1 (6 bases). The CDR3 extends over 15 amino acids. V lost 4 bases to trimming and J lost 4 bases, with 14 bases between them.

The chain joins TRBV9 to TRBJ2-5, with D perhaps assigned TRBD1 or TRBD2 (5 bases each). The length of the CDR3 is 14 residues. Germline-derived CDR1 and CDR2 are SGDLS and YYNGEE. Between the trimmed V and J ends, which lost 5 bases and 3 bases, there was a span of 14 bases. The CDR3 nucleotides read TGTGCCAGCAGGGCTTGGGACGGGGAAGAGACCCAGTACTTC. Amino acids: CASRAWDGEETQYF.

The table lists this clonotype with a few counts. This chain uses TRBV3-1 with TRBJ2-2, with 7 bases matching TRBD2. The CDR3 spans 17 residues. Germline loops: CDR1 LGHDT, CDR2 YNNKEL (reference sequence). V shed 4 bases and J 1 base; nucleotides not matched to a gene: 9. The DNA for the CDR3 is TGTGCCAGCAGCCGACCCCCCGGGAGGAGGAACACCGGGGAGCTGTTTTTT. This gives the protein CASSRPPGRRNTGELFF.

This clonotype was counted many times. V is TRBV6-4 and J is TRBJ2-3; 9 bases are a match to TRBD2. In germline, CDR1 is MRHNA, CDR2 SNTAGT. Trimming cost V 2 bases and J 0 bases; bases outside gene matches: 0. The CDR3 length is 15 residues. The CDR3 region has the DNA TGTGCCAGCAGTGACGGGACTAGCAGCACAGATACGCAGTATTTT. It codes for CASSDGTSSTDTQYF.

This clonotype turned up a few times. The chain has TRBV20-1 and TRBJ2-1; tentatively, D is TRBD2 (5 bases). Germline loops: CDR1 DFQATT, CDR2 SNEGSKA (reference sequence). Trimming took 0 bases from V and 5 from J, leaving 8 bases between them. This CDR3 is 13 amino acids long. This chain's CDR3 is CSARDKRNNEQFF. CDR3 bases: TGCAGTGCTAGAGATAAGCGGAACAATGAGCAGTTCTTC.

The chain links TRBV4-3 to TRBJ2-7; either TRBD1 or TRBD2 may fit D (5 bases each). From germline, CDR1 is LGHNA and CDR2 YSLEER. There are 15 residues in the CDR3. V shed 0 bases and J shed 4 bases, with 13 bases lying between them. The CDR3 nucleotides read TGCGCCAGCAGCCAAGAAGGGGACGGCACTTACGAGCAGTACTTC. Translating gives CASSQEGDGTYEQYF.

J is TRBJ2-7 and V is TRBV20-1; 9 bases map to TRBD2. This CDR3 has 15 amino acids. CDR1 is DFQATT and CDR2 is SNEGSKA in the germline V gene (reference sequence). V was pared by 0 bases and J by 3 bases, with 6 bases of the junction left unmatched. CDR3 nucleotide sequence: TGCAGTGCTAGAGATGGGGCTAGCGGGGTCTACGAGCAGTACTTC. Amino acid sequence: CSARDGASGVYEQYF.